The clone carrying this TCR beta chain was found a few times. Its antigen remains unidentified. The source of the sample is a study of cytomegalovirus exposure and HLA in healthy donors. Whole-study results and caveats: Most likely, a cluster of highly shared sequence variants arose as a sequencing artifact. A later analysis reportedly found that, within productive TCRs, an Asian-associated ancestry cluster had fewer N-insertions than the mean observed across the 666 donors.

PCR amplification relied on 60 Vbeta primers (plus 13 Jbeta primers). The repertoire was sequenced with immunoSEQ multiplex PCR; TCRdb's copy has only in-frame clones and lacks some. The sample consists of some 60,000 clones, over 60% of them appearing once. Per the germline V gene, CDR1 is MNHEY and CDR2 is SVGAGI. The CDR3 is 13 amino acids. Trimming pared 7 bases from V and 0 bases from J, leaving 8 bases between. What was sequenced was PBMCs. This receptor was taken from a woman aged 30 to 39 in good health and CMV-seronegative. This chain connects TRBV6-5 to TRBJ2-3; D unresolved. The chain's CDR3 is CASKPFSTDTQYF. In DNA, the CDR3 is TGTGCCAGCAAGCCTTTTAGCACAGATACGCAGTATTTT.